The 3 T cell receptor beta chains below come from one sample, sequenced in a study of cytomegalovirus exposure and HLA in healthy donors. PCR involved 60 Vbeta and 13 Jbeta primers. Clones were sequenced by immunoSEQ multiplex PCR, and TCRdb holds only the in-frame ones, with some missing. The repertoire holds 150,000 or so clones, with about 85% as singletons. Sequencing input: PBMCs. The receptors originated from a man between 18 and 29 years old in good health and CMV-seronegative.

The chain links TRBV28 to TRBJ1-2; D unclear. CDR1 is MDHEN, CDR2 SYDVKM, per germline. There are 12 residues in the CDR3. The V and J ends lost 1 base and 7 bases respectively, with 7 bases between them. The CDR3 coding sequence is TGTGCCAGCAGTTTATCAGGTCTTGGCTACACCTTC. This gives the protein CASSLSGLGYTF.

This CDR3 reads CASSLGADYGYTF. The DNA of the CDR3 is TGCGCCAGCAGCTTGGGAGCCGACTATGGCTACACCTTC. The rearrangement uses TRBV5-1 and TRBJ1-2; D remains ambiguous. Germline V gene lookup returns CDR1 SGHRS and CDR2 YFSETQ. The CDR3 length is 13 residues. Trimming pared 0 bases from V and 3 bases from J, leaving 6 bases between.

The gene calls are TRBV19 and TRBJ1-4; 7 bases match TRBD1. Germline V lookup: CDR1 LNHDA, CDR2 SQIVND (reference sequence). Losses at the gene ends were 6 bases for V and 0 bases for J; bases not matched to a gene: 4. The CDR3 has 15 residues. The CDR3 bases are TGTGCCAGTAGGAGGACAGGAACAACTAATGAAAAACTGTTTTTT. This gives the protein CASRRTGTTNEKLFF.